A single sample is the source of the 3 T cell receptor beta chains below, sequenced in a study of T cell responses to AZD1222 COVID-19 vaccine. Profiled with immunoSEQ multiplex PCR; TCRdb holds only in-frame clones, not every one. The sample holds more than 85,000 clones; about nine tenths are singletons and the top ten take less than 8%. The material sequenced was peripheral blood, taken on day 0 of AZD1222 vaccination. Receptors originate from an adult in good health.

V and J are TRBV27 and TRBJ1-2; a weak D match, TRBD1 (5 bases). Germline lookup yields CDR1 MNHEY and CDR2 SMNVEV (reference sequence). The CDR3 has 15 amino acids. Trimming cost V 4 bases and J 5 bases, with 17 bases left between them. The CDR3 loop is CASSSRRDLGYGYTF. The CDR3 DNA follows: TGTGCCAGCAGTTCGCGTCGGGACCTCGGTTATGGCTACACCTTC.

The rearrangement joins TRBV7-9 to TRBJ1-5; TRBD1 is a possible D gene (5 bases). The CDR3 consists of 15 residues. The germline V and J ends were trimmed by 1 base and 1 base, with 8 bases remaining between them. Germline V CDR1 and CDR2: SEHNR, FQNEAQ (reference sequence). This CDR3 reads CASSLDSGSNQPQHF. Written as DNA, the CDR3 is TGTGCCAGCAGCTTAGATTCAGGGAGCAATCAGCCCCAGCATTTT.

The DNA for the CDR3 is TGTGCCATCAGTGAGCCCCGGACAGGGACCTACGAGCAGTACTTC. It translates to CAISEPRTGTYEQYF. V is TRBV10-3 and J is TRBJ2-7, with 8 bases aligning to TRBD1. The V and J ends lost 2 bases and 2 bases, in that order; junction bases with no gene match: 5. The CDR3 length is 15 residues. Germline CDR1 reads ENHRY; CDR2 reads SYGVKD.